The 22 T cell receptor beta chains in this list originate from one sample, sequenced in a study of blood T cell repertoires in COVID-19. The data were produced by immunoSEQ multiplex PCR, yet TCRdb's version contains in-frame clones alone and is incomplete. The sample includes under 200,000 clones, 83% of them seen just once. Sequences were obtained from peripheral blood. All receptors come from a woman in her seventies who had recovered from COVID-19.

The V and J genes are TRBV6-5 and TRBJ1-5; D not resolved. Germline V lookup: CDR1 MNHEY, CDR2 SVGAGI. V was clipped by 6 bases and J by 4 bases, with 10 bases between them. This CDR3 has 13 residues. The CDR3 DNA follows: TGTGCCAGCAGGGCGCCGGGAAATCAGCCCCAGCATTTT. Amino acid sequence: CASRAPGNQPQHF.

The CDR3 protein is CASRLLAGPYNEQFF. CDR3 DNA sequence: TGTGCCAGCAGACTTCTAGCGGGTCCCTACAATGAGCAGTTCTTC. The V and J genes are TRBV5-4 and TRBJ2-1; TRBD2 matches 8 bases. The trim removed 5 bases at V and 2 bases at J, leaving 6 bases unmatched. Germline-derived CDR1 and CDR2 are SGHNT and YYREEE (reference sequence). The CDR3 runs to 15 residues.

This clone has ten or more counts. The chain is built from TRBV5-1 and TRBJ1-1; D gene unclear. Germline CDR1 SGHRS, CDR2 YFSETQ. The CDR3 runs to 14 residues. V was pared by 4 bases and J by 0 bases, with 10 bases between. The CDR3 region is CASSQQAMNTEAFF. In DNA form, the CDR3 reads TGCGCCAGCAGCCAGCAGGCCATGAACACTGAAGCTTTCTTT.

The chain employs TRBV5-4 and TRBJ1-1; the D gene is possibly TRBD1 (5 bases). This CDR3 is 12 amino acids long. Germline lookup yields CDR1 SGHNT and CDR2 YYREEE (reference sequence). Trimming shortened V by 4 bases and J by 4 bases, and 8 bases separated the two germline ends. This chain's CDR3 is CASSGGGTEAFF. The CDR3 DNA reads as TGTGCCAGCAGCGGGGGAGGCACTGAAGCTTTCTTT.

The V gene is TRBV5-6, the J gene TRBJ1-4, with a tentative D call TRBD1 (5 bases). V lost 4 bases, J lost 2 bases, and 18 bases lay in between. The CDR3 covers 17 residues. The germline V gene has CDR1 SGHDT and CDR2 YYEEEE. The CDR3 is CASSSYKSGGTNEKLFF. The CDR3 nucleotides are TGTGCCAGCAGCAGCTATAAGTCTGGGGGGACTAATGAAAAACTGTTTTTT. Full variable domain (missing parts from reference TRBV5-6 and TRBJ1-4): DAGVTQSPTHLIKTRGQQVTLRCSPKSGHDTVSWYQQALGQGPQFIFQYYEEEERQRGNFPDRFSGHQFPNYSSELNVNALLLGDSALYLCASSSYKSGGTNEKLFFGSGTQLSVL.

This clone has just one count. The chain recombines TRBV5-1 with TRBJ2-7, with D tentatively TRBD1 (7 bases). V lost 2 bases and J 1 base, leaving 13 bases between the germline ends. The germline V gene has CDR1 SGHRS and CDR2 YFSETQ. The CDR3 runs to 15 residues. The CDR3 loop is CASSLRQGGSYEQYF. CDR3 DNA: TGCGCCAGCAGCTTACGCCAGGGGGGTTCCTACGAGCAGTACTTC.

The rearrangement joins TRBV5-1 to TRBJ2-1; 8 bases match TRBD2. CDR3 size: 16 residues. Trimming at V came to 2 bases and at J to 3 bases, leaving 7 bases not matched to a gene. CDR1 and CDR2 from the germline V gene are SGHRS and YFSETQ. CDR3 residues: CASSFPGTRVYNEQFF. CDR3 DNA: TGCGCCAGCAGCTTCCCCGGGACTAGGGTCTACAATGAGCAGTTCTTC.

The V call is TRBV23-1, the J call TRBJ2-7; the match to TRBD1 covers 12 bases. TRBV23-1 is classed as an ORF, of uncertain function. V shed 5 bases and J 6 bases; nucleotides not matched to a gene: 8. This CDR3 has 15 residues. The CDR3, as DNA: TGCGCCAGCAGTGCACGGGACAGGGGGCGAAGCGAGCAGTACTTC. As protein: CASSARDRGRSEQYF.

The rearrangement uses TRBV19 and TRBJ1-1; no clear D. Trimming took 0 bases from V and 8 from J, leaving 7 bases between them. CDR1 is LNHDA and CDR2 is SQIVND in the germline V gene (reference sequence). CDR3 length: 12 residues. CDR3 DNA: TGTGCCAGTAGTATAGATGCGAGGGAAGCTTTCTTT. Translated, it gives CASSIDAREAFF.

This clone was recorded at least ten times. The chain combines TRBV2 with TRBJ2-3; 12 positions agree with TRBD2. Germline V gene sequence: CDR1 SNHLY, CDR2 FYNNEI. The V gene end was trimmed by 7 bases and the J gene end by 1 base; junction bases not matched to a gene: 3. The CDR3 has 15 residues. Here the CDR3 reads CASTLAGGGTDTQYF. The CDR3 DNA is TGTGCCAGCACCCTAGCGGGGGGGGGCACAGATACGCAGTATTTT.

V gene TRBV20-1 combines with J gene TRBJ2-3; maybe TRBD1 (5 bases). CDR3 length: 14 residues. V was pared by 3 bases and J by 0 bases, with 10 bases between. Germline CDR1 and CDR2: DFQATT and SNEGSKA (reference sequence). CDR3 residues: CSASQGYSTDTQYF. CDR3 bases: TGCAGTGCTAGTCAGGGCTACAGCACAGATACGCAGTATTTT.

The chain has TRBV6-2 or TRBV6-3 and TRBJ1-5, with TRBD1 as a possible D gene (6 bases). Germline-derived CDR1 and CDR2 are MNHEY and SVGEGT. This CDR3 has 16 residues. V was pared by 2 bases and J by 5 bases, with 16 bases between. CDR3 region: CASSYAAGTPDQPQHF. The CDR3 region has the DNA TGTGCCAGCAGTTACGCCGCCGGGACACCTGATCAGCCCCAGCATTTT.

CDR3 bases: TGTGCCAGCAGCTTGTCGGGGGGAGGGAGTGAAGCTTTCTTT. Its translation is CASSLSGGGSEAFF. The chain combines TRBV7-9 with TRBJ1-1, with TRBD1 as a possible D gene (5 bases). CDR3 length: 14 residues. Germline V gene data show CDR1 as SEHNR and CDR2 as FQNEAQ (reference sequence). The V and J ends lost 3 bases and 7 bases respectively, with 15 bases between them.

The chain is built from TRBV18 and TRBJ1-2; D is uncertain. V lost 3 bases, J lost 4 bases, and 15 bases lay in between. This CDR3 has 15 residues. Germline CDR1 and CDR2: KGHSH and LQKENI. Written as DNA, the CDR3 is TGTGCCAGCTCACCGACCAGTGGGGAGGGCTATGGCTACACCTTC. It codes for CASSPTSGEGYGYTF.

CDR3 DNA: TGTGCCAGCTTACGACAGTACACCGGGGAGCTGTTTTTT. Residues: CASLRQYTGELFF. The rearrangement uses TRBV2 and TRBJ2-2; perhaps TRBD1 as D (5 bases). The V and J ends lost 8 bases and 3 bases respectively, with 10 bases between them. The germline CDR1 and CDR2 sequences are SNHLY and FYNNEI. The CDR3 runs 13 residues.

The chain couples TRBV7-3 to TRBJ2-6, with D tentatively TRBD1 (5 bases). Trimming cost V 3 bases and J 4 bases, with 10 bases left between them. The CDR3 has 15 residues. Germline CDR1 and CDR2: SGHTA and FQGTGA. The CDR3 protein is CASSLGPAGANVLTF. CDR3 sequence (DNA): TGTGCCAGCAGCTTGGGGCCGGCGGGGGCCAACGTCCTGACTTTC.

V gene TRBV5-4 combines with J gene TRBJ1-5; possibly TRBD1 for D (5 bases). Trimming removed 0 bases from V and 3 bases from J, with 7 bases in between. Germline-derived CDR1 and CDR2 are SGHNT and YYREEE (reference sequence). The CDR3 runs 14 residues. DNA of the CDR3: TGTGCCAGCAGCTTGGGGGGCCCCAATCAGCCCCAGCATTTT. Amino acids: CASSLGGPNQPQHF.

V usage is TRBV4-1 and J usage is TRBJ2-3; 7 bases align to TRBD2. V was clipped by 2 bases and J by 3 bases; unmatched bases: 11. The CDR3 runs 17 residues. Germline V CDR1 and CDR2: MGHRA, YSYEKL. The DNA for the CDR3 is TGCGCCAGCAGCCAAAGCGGAGGCGGCGGGAGAACAGATACGCAGTATTTT. Translated: CASSQSGGGGRTDTQYF.

CDR3 bases: TGTGCCAGCACCACCCCGGGGGGGACTGAAGCTTTCTTT. Translating gives CASTTPGGTEAFF. The rearrangement uses TRBV28 and TRBJ1-1; D may be TRBD1 (5 bases). Between the trimmed V and J ends, which lost 7 bases and 5 bases, there was a span of 14 bases. CDR1 and CDR2 from the germline V gene are MDHEN and SYDVKM. The CDR3 has 13 amino acids.

The gene calls are TRBV30 and TRBJ1-3, with D unresolved. This CDR3 has 15 residues. V was pared by 3 bases and J by 0 bases, with 12 bases between. Germline V gene lookup returns CDR1 GTSNPN and CDR2 SVGIG (reference sequence). The CDR3 here is CAWRPRQVSGNTIYF. CDR3 DNA: TGTGCCTGGAGACCCAGACAAGTCTCTGGAAACACCATATATTTT.

The genes are TRBV28 and TRBJ1-5; TRBD1 might be the D (6 bases). The CDR3 loop spans 14 amino acids. Germline CDR1 and CDR2: MDHEN and SYDVKM. V gave up 3 bases and J gave up 7 bases, with 13 bases separating them. CDR3 nucleotides: TGTGCCAGCAGTTTGGTTCTAAGGGGGCAGCCCCAGCATTTT. Protein sequence: CASSLVLRGQPQHF.

This clone has just a few counts. The rearrangement links TRBV5-4 to TRBJ1-5, with a possible D match to TRBD1 (5 bases). Germline V gene sequence: CDR1 SGHNT, CDR2 YYREEE (reference sequence). This CDR3 has 12 amino acids. V lost 4 bases to trimming and J lost 9 bases, with 11 bases between them. CDR3 bases: TGTGCCAGCAGCCCGCTGGGGGGGCCCCAGCATTTT. This gives the protein CASSPLGGPQHF. Combining the CDR3 with reference TRBV5-4 and TRBJ1-5 gives the whole variable domain ETGVTQSPTHLIKTRGQQVTLRCSSQSGHNTVSWYQQALGQGPQFIFQYYREEENGRGNFPPRFSGLQFPNYSSELNVNALELDDSALYLCASSPLGGPQHFGDGTRLSIL.